This T cell receptor beta chain was identified in a study of control samples from healthy donors and cancer patients. The assay was immunoSEQ multiplex PCR, and TCRdb's table has in-frame clones only and misses some. The data show over 150,000 clones, with 94% seen just once and approximately 1.4% held by the top ten. The germline V and J ends were trimmed by 1 base and 2 bases, with 16 bases remaining between them. The CDR3 covers 17 residues. Germline values: CDR1 SGHRS, CDR2 YFSETQ. This sequence joins TRBV5-1 and TRBJ2-1; maybe TRBD1 (5 bases). The sequencing input was blood. The source of this sequence is a young woman in good health. The CDR3 loop reads CASSLLGQGLTYNEQFF. The DNA for the CDR3 is TGCGCCAGCAGCTTGTTAGGGCAGGGTCTCACCTACAATGAGCAGTTCTTC.